The 21 T cell receptor beta chains reported below all come from one sample, sequenced in a study of shared clonotypes between healthy human individuals. Profiling relied on immunoSEQ multiplex PCR, and the TCRdb table lists in-frame clones only, not all of them. The sample yields about 2.3 million clones, about 90% seen once. Input material: naive CD4+ T cells from PBMCs. Subset meaning: CD45RA+ positively selected. All receptors derive from a man aged 18 to 30 in good health. Some clones in this sample may be carry-over from other donors' samples.

The chain has TRBV19 and TRBJ2-3; 8 bases fit TRBD2. Per the germline V gene, CDR1 is LNHDA and CDR2 is SQIVND (reference sequence). V shed 6 bases, J shed 6 bases, and the junction held 11 bases outside the gene matches. The CDR3 totals 15 residues. Written as DNA, the CDR3 is TGTGCCAGTAGCCTCAGGTCCGCGGGGGGCGATACGCAGTATTTT. It is translated as CASSLRSAGGDTQYF. Complete variable domain (other parts from reference TRBV19 and TRBJ2-3): DGGITQSPKYLFRKEGQNVTLSCEQNLNHDAMYWYRQDPGQGLRLIYYSQIVNDFQKGDIAEGYSVSREKKESFPLTVTSAQKNPTAFYLCASSLRSAGGDTQYFGPGTRLTVL.

This chain joins TRBV7-2 and TRBJ2-5, with D hard to call. CDR1 is SGHTA, CDR2 FQGNSA, per germline. CDR3 length equals 14 residues. Trimming took 3 bases from V and 2 from J, leaving 10 bases between them. The CDR3 is CASSFRALQETQYF. In nucleotides, the CDR3 is TGTGCCAGCAGCTTTAGGGCGCTTCAAGAGACCCAGTACTTC. The complete variable domain, with remaining parts taken from reference TRBV7-2 and TRBJ2-5, reads GAGVSQSPSNKVTEKGKDVELRCDPISGHTALYWYRQSLGQGLEFLIYFQGNSAPDKSGLPSDRFSAERTGGSVSTLTIQRTQQEDSAVYLCASSFRALQETQYFGPGTRLLVL.

V and J are TRBV28 and TRBJ1-1; 7 nucleotides agree with TRBD1. This CDR3 has 18 amino acids. From germline, CDR1 is MDHEN and CDR2 SYDVKM. V lost 5 bases, J lost 0 bases, and 15 bases stayed unmatched. CDR3 sequence (DNA): TGTGCCAGCAGTCCCCCCGTAGGGGGCTTTTTTATGAACACTGAAGCTTTCTTT. Its protein is CASSPPVGGFFMNTEAFF. The full variable domain, its missing parts supplied by reference TRBV28 and TRBJ1-1, is DVKVTQSSRYLVKRTGEKVFLECVQDMDHENMFWYRQDPGLGLRLIYFSYDVKMKEKGDIPEGYSVSREKKERFSLILESASTNQTSMYLCASSPPVGGFFMNTEAFFGQGTRLTVV.

This clone was recorded only once. CDR3 sequence (DNA): TGCGCCAGCAGCCCGCGGACGACAGGGAGCTACGAGCAGTACTTC. As protein: CASSPRTTGSYEQYF. The chain has TRBV5-1 and TRBJ2-7; 7 positions match TRBD1. The germline gives CDR1 SGHRS, CDR2 YFSETQ. Trimming removed 4 bases from V and 3 bases from J; junction bases left unmatched: 10. The CDR3 spans 15 residues.

The chain has TRBV18 and TRBJ1-3; 8 nucleotides line up with TRBD1. The germline V gene encodes CDR1 KGHSH and CDR2 LQKENI. The CDR3 runs to 14 residues. Losses at the gene ends were 4 bases for V and 2 bases for J; bases not matched to a gene: 1. The CDR3 spells CASSLQGAGNTIYF. The DNA of the CDR3 is TGTGCCAGCTCACTACAGGGGGCTGGAAACACCATATATTTT.

The chain couples TRBV5-6 to TRBJ2-1; D is undetermined. The CDR3 sequence is 15 residues long. The V end was cut by 4 bases, the J end by 9 bases, with 20 bases between. Germline V gene data show CDR1 as SGHDT and CDR2 as YYEEEE. The CDR3, as DNA: TGTGCCAGCAGCCCCGCTCCTCCGGGTGGTCGTGAGCAGTTCTTC. Its protein product is CASSPAPPGGREQFF.

V and J are TRBV2 and TRBJ1-2, with D perhaps matching TRBD1 (6 bases). Trimming removed 0 bases at V and 3 bases at J, with 11 bases between. The CDR3 runs to 15 residues. The germline CDR1 and CDR2 sequences are SNHLY and FYNNEI. The CDR3 DNA is TGTGCCAGCAGTGAAGCGGGGGGCCCGGACTATGGCTACACCTTC. Protein product: CASSEAGGPDYGYTF.

This clone was detected only once. The rearrangement joins TRBV19 to TRBJ1-1; D possibly corresponds to TRBD1 (5 bases). Trimming cost V 10 bases and J 6 bases, with 27 bases left between them. The CDR3 consists of 16 residues. Germline loops: CDR1 LNHDA, CDR2 SQIVND (reference sequence). The CDR3 nucleotides read TGTGCCACCCTCCCTTACGGGCAGGGCAGGATCCCTGAAGCTTTCTTT. This gives the protein CATLPYGQGRIPEAFF.

The chain is built from TRBV13 and TRBJ1-1; D gene uncertain. Trimming removed 0 bases at V and 5 bases at J, with 13 bases between. This CDR3 contains 15 residues. From germline, CDR1 is PRHDT and CDR2 FYEKMQ (reference sequence). Here the CDR3 reads CASSLGFRVGTEAFF. CDR3 in DNA: TGTGCCAGCAGCTTAGGCTTTCGAGTTGGTACTGAAGCTTTCTTT.

The rearrangement uses TRBV5-1 and TRBJ1-3; D ambiguous. Trimming removed 1 base from V and 2 bases from J, with 10 bases in between. Germline V gives CDR1 SGHRS, CDR2 YFSETQ. This CDR3 is 15 amino acids long. The CDR3 nucleotides read TGCGCCAGCAGCTTGTCAACTTCCCCTGGAAACACCATATATTTT. Translating it yields CASSLSTSPGNTIYF.

With respect to this clone: Other nucleotide sequences in the sample specify the same CDR3. This chain joins TRBV5-1 and TRBJ1-1, with D hard to call. Trimming cost V 0 bases and J 2 bases, with 8 bases left between them. Germline values: CDR1 SGHRS, CDR2 YFSETQ. This CDR3 spans 14 amino acids. In nucleotides, the CDR3 is TGCGCCAGCAGCTTGGGAGGGCTTAACACTGAAGCTTTCTTT. Translated: CASSLGGLNTEAFF.

Turning to this clone: The sample has other DNA sequences that encode this CDR3 too. The chain uses TRBV5-1 and TRBJ1-4; D remains unclear. This CDR3 contains 14 residues. In germline, CDR1 is SGHRS, CDR2 YFSETQ. Trimming cost V 0 bases and J 8 bases, with 11 bases left between them. CDR3 sequence: CASSLDSLGEKLFF. The CDR3 DNA reads TGCGCCAGCAGCTTGGATTCCCTAGGAGAAAAACTGTTTTTT.

This sequence joins TRBV28 and TRBJ1-4, with D perhaps TRBD1 (6 bases). V was cut by 1 base and J by 6 bases, with 12 bases left in between. Germline values: CDR1 MDHEN, CDR2 SYDVKM. This CDR3 spans 15 amino acids. The CDR3 sequence: CASSLSGGGDEKLFF. The CDR3 nucleotides read TGTGCCAGCAGTTTATCGGGGGGCGGTGATGAAAAACTGTTTTTT.

The CDR3 sequence: CASSEGNYEQYF. As DNA, the CDR3 is TGTGCCAGCAGCGAAGGAAACTACGAGCAGTACTTC. V usage is TRBV5-6 and J usage is TRBJ2-7, with D hard to call. V was pared by 4 bases and J by 3 bases, with 8 bases between. CDR3 size: 12 residues. Germline values: CDR1 SGHDT, CDR2 YYEEEE. The full variable domain, rest sourced from reference TRBV5-6 and TRBJ2-7, is DAGVTQSPTHLIKTRGQQVTLRCSPKSGHDTVSWYQQALGQGPQFIFQYYEEEERQRGNFPDRFSGHQFPNYSSELNVNALLLGDSALYLCASSEGNYEQYFGPGTRLTVT.

This clone was observed a few times. The chain links TRBV14 to TRBJ2-7; TRBD1 is a possible D gene (5 bases). CDR1 is SGHDN, CDR2 FVKESK, per germline. The CDR3 covers 16 residues. The ends were cut back, 1 base at V and 7 bases at J, with 20 bases in the middle. The CDR3 coding sequence is TGTGCCAGCAGCCAAGGTGGGGCCAGGGCCGTCTGGGAGCAGTACTTC. This translates into CASSQGGARAVWEQYF.

This chain joins TRBV18 and TRBJ1-2; 7 bases agree with TRBD1. This CDR3 comprises 13 residues. Germline loops: CDR1 KGHSH, CDR2 LQKENI. The J segment lost 8 bases and the V segment lost 5 bases, leaving 8 bases of the junction unmatched. CDR3 loop: CASSEKTGSGYTF. CDR3 in DNA: TGTGCCAGCTCAGAAAAGACAGGGTCCGGCTACACCTTC.

The chain links TRBV6-1 to TRBJ2-7; D may match TRBD1 or TRBD2 (5 bases each). CDR1 MNHNS and CDR2 SASEGT come from the germline V gene. Trimming took off 8 bases at V and 1 base at J, with 18 bases between the two ends. This CDR3 has 15 residues. Here the CDR3 DNA reads TGTGCCAGCTATAAACATCGGGACGGATCCTACGAGCAGTACTTC. Translating gives CASYKHRDGSYEQYF.

The chain recombines TRBV29-1 with TRBJ2-1, with 14 bases aligning to TRBD2. The CDR3 covers 15 residues. CDR1 and CDR2 from the germline V gene are SQVTM and ANQGSEA. The V gene end was trimmed by 6 bases and the J gene end by 7 bases; junction bases not matched to a gene: 8. CDR3 protein: CSVGKGLAGGNEQFF. In DNA, the CDR3 is TGCAGCGTAGGAAAAGGACTAGCGGGAGGTAATGAGCAGTTCTTC.

J is TRBJ2-3 and V is TRBV7-2, with D possibly matching TRBD1 (5 bases). The CDR3 sequence is 13 residues long. Looked up from germline, CDR1 is SGHTA and CDR2 is FQGNSA. Trimming cost V 1 base and J 7 bases, with 9 bases left between them. This CDR3 is CASSLEGHNTQYF. The DNA for the CDR3 is TGTGCCAGCAGCTTAGAGGGGCATAATACGCAGTATTTT.

This chain uses TRBV2 with TRBJ1-5, with D uncertain. The CDR3 runs 14 residues. V lost 4 bases, J lost 1 base, and 8 bases lay in between. CDR1 is SNHLY, CDR2 FYNNEI, per germline. The chain's CDR3 is CASSALESNQPQHF. The CDR3 DNA sequence: TGTGCCAGCAGTGCCCTTGAAAGCAATCAGCCCCAGCATTTT. The full variable domain, completed using reference TRBV2 and TRBJ1-5, is EPEVTQTPSHQVTQMGQEVILRCVPISNHLYFYWYRQILGQKVEFLVSFYNNEISEKSEIFDDQFSVERPDGSNFTLKIRSTKLEDSAMYFCASSALESNQPQHFGDGTRLSIL.

The chain combines TRBV5-1 with TRBJ2-1; D gene ambiguous. The V end was cut by 2 bases, the J end by 4 bases, with 10 bases between. The CDR3 loop spans 14 amino acids. Germline V gene lookup returns CDR1 SGHRS and CDR2 YFSETQ. The CDR3 protein is CASSLVRNYNEQFF. In nucleotides, the CDR3 is TGCGCCAGCAGCTTAGTCCGGAATTACAATGAGCAGTTCTTC.